The clone carrying this TCR beta chain was counted between two and nine times. No antigen is known for it. This sample was taken from a study of vaccination and CD4 T cells after COVID-19. The Oncomine TCR Beta short-read assay was what sequenced the DNA obtained from cultured CD4+ T cells. MiXCR, run by TCRdb on the PCR reads, gives a single entry per CDR3 protein. This table has 9,700 or so distinct CDR3 sequences, 30% to 35% appearing once. Treatment: approximately nine-day PBMC culture with coronavirus spike peptide pools or control peptides (ViraFEST assay). One should note that the unexposed donor's CD4+ T cells were collected before the COVID-19 pandemic (2011-2018). Trimming at V came to 4 bases and at J to 4 bases, leaving 8 bases not matched to a gene. There are 14 residues in the CDR3. Germline assignment: CDR1 DFQATT and CDR2 SNEGSKA (reference sequence).

This chain uses TRBV20-1 with TRBJ2-3; 7 bases map to TRBD2. What was sequenced was CD4+ T cells from blood, cultured in vitro. The TCR sequence derives from a human donor in good health. The CDR3 sequence: CSAIMASGSDTQYF. The DNA of the CDR3 is TGCAGTGCTATTATGGCTAGCGGTTCAGATACGCAGTATTTT.